Listed below are T cell receptor beta chains from one sample, sequenced in a study of T-cell reconstitution after alpha-beta-depleted transplantation in children. TCRdb used MiXCR to reprocess the PCR reads, holding one entry per CDR3 protein. The table has about 580,000 distinct CDR3 sequences, 27% seen once. Here the sequenced sample was PBMCs, taken before TCRalphabeta/CD19-depleted stem cell transplant. These receptors all stem from a boy younger than two with Wiskott-Aldrich syndrome, due to receive a stem cell transplant. Each CDR3 is given without its conserved first and last residue. Fields, in order: clone size, V gene, D gene, J gene, CDR3 length, CDR3 protein. A D gene is named only where the DNA matches it firmly. A row's size may be missing; if present it is once, few, many or a size class.

abundance: .; v_gene: TRBV20-1; d_gene: TRBD1; j_gene: TRBJ2-1; len: 13; CDR3aa: SANPDRGSYNEQF
abundance: few; v_gene: TRBV6-1; d_gene: .; j_gene: TRBJ2-1; len: 16; CDR3aa: ASSLDRIIPGFNNEQF
abundance: .; v_gene: TRBV5-1; d_gene: TRBD1; j_gene: TRBJ2-1; len: 12; CDR3aa: ASRSLQGWHEQF
abundance: few; v_gene: TRBV7-3; d_gene: TRBD2; j_gene: TRBJ2-1; len: 14; CDR3aa: ASSPTGTSGSYEQF
abundance: .; v_gene: TRBV5-1; d_gene: TRBD2; j_gene: TRBJ2-1; len: 14; CDR3aa: ASSTSSGSRHNEQF
abundance: few; v_gene: TRBV29-1; d_gene: TRBD2; j_gene: TRBJ2-1; len: 11; CDR3aa: SVPGTSLYEQF
abundance: .; v_gene: TRBV29-1; d_gene: TRBD1; j_gene: TRBJ1-1; len: 13; CDR3aa: SVGDRPGGNTEAF
abundance: .; v_gene: TRBV10-3; d_gene: .; j_gene: TRBJ2-7; len: 11; CDR3aa: AITSPPTYEQY
abundance: .; v_gene: TRBV6-5; d_gene: TRBD1; j_gene: TRBJ1-5; len: 14; CDR3aa: ASSYPTGLNYQPQH
abundance: .; v_gene: TRBV5-1; d_gene: .; j_gene: TRBJ1-6; len: 11; CDR3aa: ASSLAQDSPLH
abundance: .; v_gene: TRBV5-1; d_gene: .; j_gene: TRBJ2-1; len: 13; CDR3aa: ASSPLGLTYNEQF
abundance: .; v_gene: TRBV12-3/TRBV12-4; d_gene: .; j_gene: TRBJ1-1; len: 12; CDR3aa: ASSPLTGVTEAF
abundance: few; v_gene: TRBV2; d_gene: TRBD2; j_gene: TRBJ2-3; len: 13; CDR3aa: ASSVGGRVPDTQY
abundance: .; v_gene: TRBV5-5; d_gene: TRBD2; j_gene: TRBJ2-1; len: 16; CDR3aa: ASSSPGTSGNSLHEQF
abundance: few; v_gene: TRBV2; d_gene: TRBD2; j_gene: TRBJ2-7; len: 12; CDR3aa: ASRTGTSSYEQY
abundance: .; v_gene: TRBV7-7; d_gene: .; j_gene: TRBJ2-1; len: 13; CDR3aa: ASSLDYRWHNEQF
abundance: few; v_gene: TRBV7-2; d_gene: TRBD2; j_gene: TRBJ2-7; len: 12; CDR3aa: ASSPGLAGVLQY
abundance: .; v_gene: TRBV6-5; d_gene: .; j_gene: TRBJ1-6; len: 12; CDR3aa: ASSSWQGIAPLH
abundance: few; v_gene: TRBV5-1; d_gene: .; j_gene: TRBJ2-3; len: 12; CDR3aa: ATRGDKSTDTQY
abundance: .; v_gene: TRBV5-1; d_gene: .; j_gene: TRBJ2-2; len: 13; CDR3aa: ASSLGQKTAGELF
abundance: .; v_gene: TRBV19; d_gene: .; j_gene: TRBJ2-2; len: 14; CDR3aa: ASSTIRDTNTGELF
abundance: few; v_gene: TRBV10-3; d_gene: TRBD2; j_gene: TRBJ2-5; len: 16; CDR3aa: AISESPVLAGLQETQY